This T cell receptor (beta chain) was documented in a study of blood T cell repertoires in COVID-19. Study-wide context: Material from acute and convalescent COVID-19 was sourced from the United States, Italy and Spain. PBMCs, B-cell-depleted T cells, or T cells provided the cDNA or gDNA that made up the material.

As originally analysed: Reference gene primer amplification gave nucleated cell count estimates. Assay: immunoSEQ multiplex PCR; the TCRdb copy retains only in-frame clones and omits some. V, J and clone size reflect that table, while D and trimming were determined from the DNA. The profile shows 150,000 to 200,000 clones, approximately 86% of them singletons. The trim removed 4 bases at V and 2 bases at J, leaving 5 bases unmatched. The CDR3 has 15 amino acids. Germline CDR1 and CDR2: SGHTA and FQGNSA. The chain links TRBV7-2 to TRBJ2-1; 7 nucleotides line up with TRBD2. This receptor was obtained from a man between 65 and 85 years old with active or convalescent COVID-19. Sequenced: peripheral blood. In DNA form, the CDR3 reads TGTGCCAGCAGCTCTACCGGGACTACCTACAATGAGCAGTTCTTC. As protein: CASSSTGTTYNEQFF. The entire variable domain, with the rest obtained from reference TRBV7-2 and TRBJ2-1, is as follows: GAGVSQSPSNKVTEKGKDVELRCDPISGHTALYWYRQSLGQGLEFLIYFQGNSAPDKSGLPSDRFSAERTGGSVSTLTIQRTQQEDSAVYLCASSSTGTTYNEQFFGPGTRLTVL.